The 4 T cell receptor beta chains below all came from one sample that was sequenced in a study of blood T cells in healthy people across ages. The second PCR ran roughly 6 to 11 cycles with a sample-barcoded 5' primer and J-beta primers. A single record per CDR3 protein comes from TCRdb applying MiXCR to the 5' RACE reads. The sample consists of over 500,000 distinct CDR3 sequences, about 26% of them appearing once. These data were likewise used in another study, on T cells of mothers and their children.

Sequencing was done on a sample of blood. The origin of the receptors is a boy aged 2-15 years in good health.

The CDR3 protein is CASSYGRPRAFF. DNA of the CDR3: TGTGCCAGCAGTTACGGCCGGCCGCGGGCTTTCTTT. V usage is TRBV6-2 or TRBV6-3 and J usage is TRBJ1-1; no clear D. Germline values: CDR1 MNHEY, CDR2 SVGEGT. V lost 2 bases and J lost 11, with 12 bases in between. The CDR3 loop spans 12 amino acids.

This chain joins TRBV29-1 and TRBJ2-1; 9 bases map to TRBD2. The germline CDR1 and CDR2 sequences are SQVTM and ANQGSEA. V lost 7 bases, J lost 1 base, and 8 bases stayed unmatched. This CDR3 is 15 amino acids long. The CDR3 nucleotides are TGCAGCGCAACTAGCGGGCAGACATCCTACAATGAGCAGTTCTTC. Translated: CSATSGQTSYNEQFF.

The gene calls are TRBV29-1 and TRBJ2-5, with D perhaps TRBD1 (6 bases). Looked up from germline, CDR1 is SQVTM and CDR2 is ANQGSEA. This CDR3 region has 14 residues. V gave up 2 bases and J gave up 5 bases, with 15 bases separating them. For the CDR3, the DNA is TGCAGCGTTGAACCTCACAGGGTCCCCGAGACCCAGTACTTC. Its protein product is CSVEPHRVPETQYF. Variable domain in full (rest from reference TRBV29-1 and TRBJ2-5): SAVISQKPSRDICQRGTSLTIQCQVDSQVTMMFWYRQQPGQSLTLIATANQGSEATYESGFVIDKFPISRPNLTFSTLTVSNMSPEDSSIYLCSVEPHRVPETQYFGPGTRLLVL.

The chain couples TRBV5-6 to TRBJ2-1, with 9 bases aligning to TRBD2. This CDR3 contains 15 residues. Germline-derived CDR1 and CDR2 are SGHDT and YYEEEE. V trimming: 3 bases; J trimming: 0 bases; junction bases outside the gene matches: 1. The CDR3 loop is CASSSAGGSYNEQFF. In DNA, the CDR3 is TGTGCCAGCAGCTCAGCGGGAGGCTCCTACAATGAGCAGTTCTTC.